This is a list of T cell receptor beta chains from one sample in a study of CD8 T cells in ankylosing spondylitis. TCRdb reprocessed the 5' RACE reads with MiXCR, giving one entry per CDR3 protein. The table lists just over 300,000 distinct CDR3 sequences, under 25% of them singletons. Specimen: blood, either unsorted or a sorted T cell fraction (not recorded which). These receptor sequences come from a female donor with ankylosing spondylitis or in good health (not recorded which). Both conserved end residues are part of each CDR3. The order of the fields is J gene, D gene, clone size, V gene, CDR3 protein, CDR3 DNA. The D gene is left open where the match is weak. Clone size is stated in some rows and not others, as once, few, many or a class when expanded.

J gene: TRBJ2-4; D gene: NA; clone size: few; V gene: TRBV20-1; CDR3 protein: CSARDIIRGNIQYF; CDR3 DNA: TGCAGTGCTAGAGATATCATCAGAGGAAACATTCAGTACTTC
J gene: TRBJ2-2; D gene: TRBD2; clone size: few; V gene: TRBV20-1; CDR3 protein: CSARASGRGNTGELFF; CDR3 DNA: TGCAGTGCTAGAGCTAGCGGGAGGGGAAACACCGGGGAGCTGTTTTTT
J gene: TRBJ2-5; D gene: TRBD1; clone size: NA; V gene: TRBV12-3/TRBV12-4; CDR3 protein: CASSPPPGQTETQYF; CDR3 DNA: TGTGCCAGCAGTCCCCCCCCGGGACAGACGGAGACCCAGTACTTC
J gene: TRBJ2-1; D gene: NA; clone size: many; V gene: TRBV10-2; CDR3 protein: CASSITSPNEQFF; CDR3 DNA: TGCGCCAGCAGTATTACTAGCCCCAATGAGCAGTTCTTC
J gene: TRBJ2-3; D gene: TRBD2; clone size: NA; V gene: TRBV2; CDR3 protein: CASDILAGVDTQYF; CDR3 DNA: TGTGCCAGCGACATACTAGCGGGAGTAGATACGCAGTATTTT
J gene: TRBJ2-7; D gene: TRBD1; clone size: NA; V gene: TRBV4-3; CDR3 protein: CASSQYFAGTGGDEQYF; CDR3 DNA: TGCGCCAGCAGCCAATATTTTGCCGGGACAGGGGGCGACGAGCAGTACTTC
J gene: TRBJ1-1; D gene: NA; clone size: many; V gene: TRBV29-1; CDR3 protein: CSTQKGFTEAFF; CDR3 DNA: TGCAGCACACAGAAGGGTTTCACTGAAGCTTTCTTT
J gene: TRBJ2-1; D gene: TRBD2; clone size: few; V gene: TRBV10-3; CDR3 protein: CAIQSSGRLTNEQFF; CDR3 DNA: TGTGCCATCCAGTCTAGCGGGAGGTTGACCAATGAGCAGTTCTTC
J gene: TRBJ2-5; D gene: NA; clone size: NA; V gene: TRBV5-6; CDR3 protein: CASSLFGAQGETQYF; CDR3 DNA: TGTGCCAGCAGCTTATTTGGGGCCCAAGGGGAGACCCAGTACTTC
J gene: TRBJ2-1; D gene: TRBD1; clone size: NA; V gene: TRBV7-8; CDR3 protein: CASSLWETGLIPSYNERFF; CDR3 DNA: TGTGCCAGCAGCTTGTGGGAGACAGGGCTGATTCCCTCTTACAATGAGCGGTTCTTC
J gene: TRBJ2-1; D gene: NA; clone size: many; V gene: TRBV6-6; CDR3 protein: CASLGGFYNEQFF; CDR3 DNA: TGTGCCAGCCTAGGAGGGTTTTACAATGAGCAGTTCTTC
J gene: TRBJ1-1; D gene: NA; clone size: NA; V gene: TRBV7-8; CDR3 protein: CASSLASDTEAFF; CDR3 DNA: TGTGCCAGCAGCTTAGCGTCGGACACTGAAGCTTTCTTT
J gene: TRBJ2-1; D gene: TRBD2; clone size: once; V gene: TRBV2; CDR3 protein: CASRAGLARPHEQFF; CDR3 DNA: TGTGCCAGCAGGGCCGGACTAGCGAGACCCCATGAGCAGTTCTTC
J gene: TRBJ2-2; D gene: NA; clone size: NA; V gene: TRBV10-3; CDR3 protein: CAIRDPNRPGELFF; CDR3 DNA: TGTGCCATCAGGGACCCGAATCGTCCCGGGGAGCTGTTTTTT